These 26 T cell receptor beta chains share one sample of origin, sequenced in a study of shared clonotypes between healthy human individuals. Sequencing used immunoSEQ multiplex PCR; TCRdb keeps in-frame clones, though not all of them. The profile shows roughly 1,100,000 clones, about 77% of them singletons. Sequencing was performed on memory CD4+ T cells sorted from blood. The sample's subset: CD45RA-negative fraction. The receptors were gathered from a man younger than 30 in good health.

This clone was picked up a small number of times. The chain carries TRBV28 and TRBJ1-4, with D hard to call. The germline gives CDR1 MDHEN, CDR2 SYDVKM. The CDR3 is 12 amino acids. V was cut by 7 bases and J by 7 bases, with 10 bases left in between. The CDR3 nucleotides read TGTGCCAGCAACGGGTTTGCTGAAAAACTGTTTTTT. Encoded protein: CASNGFAEKLFF.

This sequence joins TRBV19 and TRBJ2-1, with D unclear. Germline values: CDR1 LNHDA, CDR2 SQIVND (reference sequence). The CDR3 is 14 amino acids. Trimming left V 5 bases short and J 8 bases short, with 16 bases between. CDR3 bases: TGTGCCAGTAGTCGCAGTGTAAACAGAGATGAGCAGTTCTTC. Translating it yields CASSRSVNRDEQFF.

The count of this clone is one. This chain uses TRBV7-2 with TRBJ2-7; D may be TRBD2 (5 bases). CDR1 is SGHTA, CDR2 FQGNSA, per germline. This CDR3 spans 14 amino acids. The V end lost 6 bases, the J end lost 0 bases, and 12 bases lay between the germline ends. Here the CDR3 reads CASSLMEASYEQYF. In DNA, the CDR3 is TGTGCCAGCAGTTTGATGGAGGCCTCCTACGAGCAGTACTTC.

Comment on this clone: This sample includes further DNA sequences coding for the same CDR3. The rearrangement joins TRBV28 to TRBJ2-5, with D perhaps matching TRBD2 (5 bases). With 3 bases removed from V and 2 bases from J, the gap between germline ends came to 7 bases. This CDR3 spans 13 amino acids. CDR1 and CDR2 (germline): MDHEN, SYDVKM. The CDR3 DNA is TGTGCCAGCAGTTTCGGCGGGCAAGAGACCCAGTACTTC. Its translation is CASSFGGQETQYF.

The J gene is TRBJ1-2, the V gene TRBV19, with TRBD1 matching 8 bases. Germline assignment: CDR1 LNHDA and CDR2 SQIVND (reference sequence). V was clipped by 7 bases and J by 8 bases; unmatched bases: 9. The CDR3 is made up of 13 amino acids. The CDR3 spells CASTRTGIQGYTF. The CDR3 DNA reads TGTGCCAGTACCCGGACAGGGATCCAGGGCTACACCTTC.

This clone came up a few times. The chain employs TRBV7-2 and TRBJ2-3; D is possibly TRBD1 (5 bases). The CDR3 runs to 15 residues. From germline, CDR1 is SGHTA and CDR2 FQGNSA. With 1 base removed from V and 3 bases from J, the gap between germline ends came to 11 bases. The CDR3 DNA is TGTGCCAGCAGCTTAGGTAGGGGTCCGACAGATACGCAGTATTTT. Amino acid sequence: CASSLGRGPTDTQYF. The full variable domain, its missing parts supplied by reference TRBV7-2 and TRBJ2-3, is GAGVSQSPSNKVTEKGKDVELRCDPISGHTALYWYRQSLGQGLEFLIYFQGNSAPDKSGLPSDRFSAERTGGSVSTLTIQRTQQEDSAVYLCASSLGRGPTDTQYFGPGTRLTVL.

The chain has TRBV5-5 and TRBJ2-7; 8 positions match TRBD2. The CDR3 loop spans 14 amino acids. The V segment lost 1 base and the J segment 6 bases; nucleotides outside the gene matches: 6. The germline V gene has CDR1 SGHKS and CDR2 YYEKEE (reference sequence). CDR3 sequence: CASSLFALAGEQYF. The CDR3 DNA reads TGTGCCAGCAGCTTGTTCGCTCTAGCGGGCGAGCAGTACTTC.

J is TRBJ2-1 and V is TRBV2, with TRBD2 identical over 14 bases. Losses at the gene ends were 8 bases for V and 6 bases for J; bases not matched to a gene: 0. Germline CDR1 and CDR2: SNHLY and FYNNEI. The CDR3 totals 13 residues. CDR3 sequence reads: CASGTSGSNEQFF. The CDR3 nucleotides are TGTGCCAGCGGGACTAGCGGGAGCAATGAGCAGTTCTTC. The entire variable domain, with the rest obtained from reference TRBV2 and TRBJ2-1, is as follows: EPEVTQTPSHQVTQMGQEVILRCVPISNHLYFYWYRQILGQKVEFLVSFYNNEISEKSEIFDDQFSVERPDGSNFTLKIRSTKLEDSAMYFCASGTSGSNEQFFGPGTRLTVL.

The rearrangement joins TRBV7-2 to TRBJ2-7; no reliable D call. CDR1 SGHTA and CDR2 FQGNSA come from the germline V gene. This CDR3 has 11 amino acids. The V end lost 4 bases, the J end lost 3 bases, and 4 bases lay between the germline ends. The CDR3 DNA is TGTGCCAGCAGCTCGATCTACGAGCAGTACTTC. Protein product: CASSSIYEQYF.

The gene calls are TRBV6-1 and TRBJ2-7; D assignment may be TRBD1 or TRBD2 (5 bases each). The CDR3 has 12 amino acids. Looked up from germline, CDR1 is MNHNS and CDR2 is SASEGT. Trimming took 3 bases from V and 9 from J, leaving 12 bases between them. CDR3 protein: CASSDGTRGQYF. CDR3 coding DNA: TGTGCCAGCAGTGACGGGACCCGAGGGCAGTACTTC.

The CDR3, as DNA: TGTGCCAGTAGAACAGGGGCCACTGGGGAGACCCAGTACTTC. As protein: CASRTGATGETQYF. The rearrangement links TRBV19 to TRBJ2-5, with TRBD1 matching 7 bases. Germline-derived CDR1 and CDR2 are LNHDA and SQIVND (reference sequence). Trimming at V came to 6 bases and at J to 5 bases, leaving 9 bases not matched to a gene. The length of the CDR3 is 14 residues.

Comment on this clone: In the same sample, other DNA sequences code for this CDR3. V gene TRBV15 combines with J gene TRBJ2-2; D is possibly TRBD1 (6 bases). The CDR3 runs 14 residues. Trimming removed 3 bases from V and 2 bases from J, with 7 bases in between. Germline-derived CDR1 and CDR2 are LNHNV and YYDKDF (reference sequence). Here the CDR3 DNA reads TGTGCCACCAGCAGGGGGGCAAACACCGGGGAGCTGTTTTTT. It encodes CATSRGANTGELFF.

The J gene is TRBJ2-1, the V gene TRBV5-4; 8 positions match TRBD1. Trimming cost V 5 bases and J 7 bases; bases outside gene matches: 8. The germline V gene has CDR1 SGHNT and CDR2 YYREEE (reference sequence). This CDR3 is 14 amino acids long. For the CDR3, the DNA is TGTGCCAGCAGGCGGGACAGGTCAACTAATGAGCAGTTCTTC. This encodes CASRRDRSTNEQFF.

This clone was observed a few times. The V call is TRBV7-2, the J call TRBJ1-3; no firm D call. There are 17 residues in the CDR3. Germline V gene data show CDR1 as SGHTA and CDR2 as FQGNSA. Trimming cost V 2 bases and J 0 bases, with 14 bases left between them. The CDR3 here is CASSLSVAASSGNTIYF. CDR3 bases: TGTGCCAGCAGCTTAAGTGTGGCGGCGAGCTCTGGAAACACCATATATTTT.

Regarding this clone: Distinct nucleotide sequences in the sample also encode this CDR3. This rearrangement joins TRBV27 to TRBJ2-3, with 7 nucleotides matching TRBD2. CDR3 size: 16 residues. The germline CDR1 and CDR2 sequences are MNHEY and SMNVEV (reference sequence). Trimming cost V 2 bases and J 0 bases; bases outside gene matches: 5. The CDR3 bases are TGTGCCAGCAGTTTACGGCTAGCGGCTAGCACAGATACGCAGTATTTT. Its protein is CASSLRLAASTDTQYF.

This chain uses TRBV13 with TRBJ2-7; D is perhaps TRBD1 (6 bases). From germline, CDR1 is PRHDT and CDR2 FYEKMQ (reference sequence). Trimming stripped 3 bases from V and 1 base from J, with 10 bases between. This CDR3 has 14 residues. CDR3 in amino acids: CASSLGHLSYEQYF. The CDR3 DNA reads TGTGCCAGCAGCTTGGGACATCTATCCTACGAGCAGTACTTC.

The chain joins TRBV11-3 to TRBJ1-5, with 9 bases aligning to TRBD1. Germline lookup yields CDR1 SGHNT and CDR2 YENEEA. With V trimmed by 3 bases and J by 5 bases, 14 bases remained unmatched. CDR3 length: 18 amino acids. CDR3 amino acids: CASSFASNRGRLHQPQHF. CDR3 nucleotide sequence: TGTGCCAGCAGCTTCGCCTCCAACAGGGGGCGACTCCATCAGCCCCAGCATTTT.

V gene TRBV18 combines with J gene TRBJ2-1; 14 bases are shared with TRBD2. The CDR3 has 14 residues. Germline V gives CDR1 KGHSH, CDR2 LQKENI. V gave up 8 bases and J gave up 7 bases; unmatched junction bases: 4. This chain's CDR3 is CASQGLAGGNEQFF. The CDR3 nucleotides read TGTGCCAGCCAAGGACTAGCGGGAGGTAATGAGCAGTTCTTC.

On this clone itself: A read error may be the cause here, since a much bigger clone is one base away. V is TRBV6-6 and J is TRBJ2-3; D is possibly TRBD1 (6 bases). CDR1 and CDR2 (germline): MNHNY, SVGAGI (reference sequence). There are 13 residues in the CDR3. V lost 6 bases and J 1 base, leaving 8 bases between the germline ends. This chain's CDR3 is CASRYRGTDTQYF. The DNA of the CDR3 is TGTGCCAGCAGGTACAGGGGCACAGATACGCAGTATTTT.

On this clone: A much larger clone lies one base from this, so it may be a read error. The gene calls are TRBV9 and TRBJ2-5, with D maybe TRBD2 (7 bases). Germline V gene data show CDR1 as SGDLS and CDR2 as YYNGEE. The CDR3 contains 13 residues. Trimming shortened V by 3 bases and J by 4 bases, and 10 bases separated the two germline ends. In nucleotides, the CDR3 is TGTGCCAGCAGCGGGGGGGGCCCAGAGACCCAGTACTTC. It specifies CASSGGGPETQYF.

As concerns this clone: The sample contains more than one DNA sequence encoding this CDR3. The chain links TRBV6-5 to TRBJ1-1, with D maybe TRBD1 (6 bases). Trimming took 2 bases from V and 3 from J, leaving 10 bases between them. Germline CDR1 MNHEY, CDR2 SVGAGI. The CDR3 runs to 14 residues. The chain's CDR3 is CASSYRGVYTEAFF. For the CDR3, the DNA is TGTGCCAGCAGTTACAGGGGGGTCTACACTGAAGCTTTCTTT.

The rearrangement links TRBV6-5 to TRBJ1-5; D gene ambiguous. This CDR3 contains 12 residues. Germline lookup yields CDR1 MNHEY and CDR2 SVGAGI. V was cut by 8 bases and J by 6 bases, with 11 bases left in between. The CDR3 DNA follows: TGTGCCAGCCGGGGAGTAGGTCAGCCCCAGCATTTT. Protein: CASRGVGQPQHF.

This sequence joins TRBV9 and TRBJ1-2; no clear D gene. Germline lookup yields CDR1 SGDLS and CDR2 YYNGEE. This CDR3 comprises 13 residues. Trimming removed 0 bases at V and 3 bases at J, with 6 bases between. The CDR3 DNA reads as TGTGCCAGCAGCGTAGCTATAGACTATGGCTACACCTTC. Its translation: CASSVAIDYGYTF.

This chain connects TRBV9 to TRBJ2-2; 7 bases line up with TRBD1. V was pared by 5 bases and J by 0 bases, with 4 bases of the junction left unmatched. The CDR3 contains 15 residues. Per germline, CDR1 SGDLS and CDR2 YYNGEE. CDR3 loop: CASRRGQANTGELFF. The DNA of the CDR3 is TGTGCCAGCAGAAGGGGGCAGGCGAACACCGGGGAGCTGTTTTTT.

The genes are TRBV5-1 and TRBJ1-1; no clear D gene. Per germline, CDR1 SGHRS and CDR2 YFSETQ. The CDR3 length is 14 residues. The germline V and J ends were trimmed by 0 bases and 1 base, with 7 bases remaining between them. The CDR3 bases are TGCGCCAGCAGCTTGGGCGGGAGGAACACTGAAGCTTTCTTT. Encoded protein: CASSLGGRNTEAFF.

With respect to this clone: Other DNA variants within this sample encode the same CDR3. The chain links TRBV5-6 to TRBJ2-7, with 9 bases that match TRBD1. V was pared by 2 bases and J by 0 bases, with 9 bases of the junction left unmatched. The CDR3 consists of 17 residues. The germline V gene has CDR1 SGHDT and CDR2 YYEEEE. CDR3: CASSLSGTGRSSYEQYF. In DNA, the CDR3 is TGTGCCAGCAGCTTATCCGGGACAGGGAGGAGCTCCTACGAGCAGTACTTC.